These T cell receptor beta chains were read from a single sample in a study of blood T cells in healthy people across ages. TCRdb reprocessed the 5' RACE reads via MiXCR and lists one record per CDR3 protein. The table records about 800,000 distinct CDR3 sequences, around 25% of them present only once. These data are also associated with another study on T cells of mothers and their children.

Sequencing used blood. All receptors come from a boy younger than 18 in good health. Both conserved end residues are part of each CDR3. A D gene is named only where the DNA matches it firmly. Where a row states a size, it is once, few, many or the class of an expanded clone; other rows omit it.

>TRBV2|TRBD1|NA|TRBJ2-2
TGTGCCAGCATGCCAGGGGGACCCGGGGAGCTGTTTTTT
CASMPGGPGELFF
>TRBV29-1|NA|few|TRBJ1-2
TGCAGCGTTGTGAAGCCCACCCTATTTGGGGGCTACACCTTC
CSVVKPTLFGGYTF
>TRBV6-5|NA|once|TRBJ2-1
TGTGCCAGCAGCAGAGCCCTGAATATCTACAATGAGCAGTTCTTC
CASSRALNIYNEQFF
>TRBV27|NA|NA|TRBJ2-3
TGTGCCAGCGGCGTGTGGGGCAGCACAGATACGCAGTATTTT
CASGVWGSTDTQYF
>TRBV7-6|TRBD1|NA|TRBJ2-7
TGTGCCAGCAGCCGACAGGGCAGGTCTGACGAGCAGTACTTC
CASSRQGRSDEQYF
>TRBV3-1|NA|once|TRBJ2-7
TGTGCCAGCAGCCAAGCGGCGGGGGCGACTTACGAGCAGTACTTC
CASSQAAGATYEQYF
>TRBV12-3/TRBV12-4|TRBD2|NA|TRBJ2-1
TGTGCCAGCAGCACGAGCGGGAGTACCTACAATGAGCAGTTCTTC
CASSTSGSTYNEQFF
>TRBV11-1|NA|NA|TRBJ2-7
TGTGCCAGCAGCCCCCAGGACAGAGGCTACGAGCAGTACTTC
CASSPQDRGYEQYF
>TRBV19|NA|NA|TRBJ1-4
TGTGCCAGTAGTAAACTACCAGGCAAACTGTTTTTT
CASSKLPGKLFF
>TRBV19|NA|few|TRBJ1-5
TGTGCCAGTAGTAAGGGTCTCAATCAGCCCCAGCATTTT
CASSKGLNQPQHF
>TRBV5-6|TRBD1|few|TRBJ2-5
TGTGCCACCAGCGGGACAGGGGAGACCCAGTACTTC
CATSGTGETQYF
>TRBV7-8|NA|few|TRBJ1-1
TGTGCCAGCAGCTTAGACGGTGCCAGACAGAACACTGAAGCTTTCTTT
CASSLDGARQNTEAFF
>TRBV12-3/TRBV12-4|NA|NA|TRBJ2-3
TGTGCCAGCAGTTTGGGGGGGGGCCTGGCAGATACGCAGTATTTT
CASSLGGGLADTQYF
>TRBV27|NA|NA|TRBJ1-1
TGTGCCAGCAGTTTAGGGAAGCGGGGCACTGAAGCTTTCTTT
CASSLGKRGTEAFF
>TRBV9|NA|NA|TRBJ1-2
TGTGCCAGCACCGGGGGCGTTAGTAACTATGGCTACACCTTC
CASTGGVSNYGYTF
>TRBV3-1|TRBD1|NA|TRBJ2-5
TGTGCCAGCAGCCGAGTGACAGGGGGAGAGACCCAGTACTTC
CASSRVTGGETQYF
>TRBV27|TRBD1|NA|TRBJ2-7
TGTGCCAGCAGTTTACACAGGGGCTACGAGCAGTACTTC
CASSLHRGYEQYF
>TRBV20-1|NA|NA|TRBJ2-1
TGCAGTGCTAGAGTTCCGGGCTTTGAGCAGTTCTTC
CSARVPGFEQFF
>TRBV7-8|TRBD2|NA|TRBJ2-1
TGTGCCAGCAGTCCCCCCCCGGGACTAGCGGGAGTATATGAGCAGTTCTTC
CASSPPPGLAGVYEQFF
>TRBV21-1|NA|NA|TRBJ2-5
TGTGCCAGCAGCAACCCCGCAAGCGAGCGGAGGCGGCAAGAGACCCAGTACTTC
CASSNPASERRRQETQYF
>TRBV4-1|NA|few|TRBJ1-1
TGCGCCAGCAGCCAAGGGATGTCCAGGATCCCCCCTGAAGCTTTCTTT
CASSQGMSRIPPEAFF
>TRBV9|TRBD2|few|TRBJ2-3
TGTGCCAGCAGCGTATGGGGTGAGGGACTAGCGGGAGGAACTAGCACAGATACGCAGTATTTT
CASSVWGEGLAGGTSTDTQYF
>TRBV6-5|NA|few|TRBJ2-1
TGTGCCAGCAGTTACGTTGGTAGCGGAAATAATGAGCAGTTCTTC
CASSYVGSGNNEQFF
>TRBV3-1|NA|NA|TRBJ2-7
TGTGCCAGCGGCCAAGACATCTGGGACCCGACCTACGAGCAGTACTTC
CASGQDIWDPTYEQYF
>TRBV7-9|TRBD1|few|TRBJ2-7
TGTGCCAGCAGCTTTATGGGACAGGCAGCCTACGAGCAGTACTTC
CASSFMGQAAYEQYF
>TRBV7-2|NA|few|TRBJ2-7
TGTGCCAGCAGTTTACACCCCACTTACGAGCAGTACTTC
CASSLHPTYEQYF
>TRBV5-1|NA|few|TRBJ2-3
TGCGCCAGCAGCTTGGCCTCTTTATCTCGGTACCAAAGAGGGACCACCACAGATACGCAGTATTTT
CASSLASLSRYQRGTTTDTQYF
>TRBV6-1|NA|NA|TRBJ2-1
TGTGCCAGCAGTGAACTAGCGCAACCCACCCCTGGCAATGAGCAGTTCTTC
CASSELAQPTPGNEQFF
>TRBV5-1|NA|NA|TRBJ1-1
TGCGCCAGCAGCTTGATCGAAGAGAACACTGAAGCTTTCTTT
CASSLIEENTEAFF
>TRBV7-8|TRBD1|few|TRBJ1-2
TGTGCCAGCAGCTCGGGACAGGGCTTTAACTATGGCTACACCTTC
CASSSGQGFNYGYTF
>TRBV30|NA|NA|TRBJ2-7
TGTGCCTGGAGTGTCAGGGAAATTTACCCTACCTACGAGCAGTACTTC
CAWSVREIYPTYEQYF
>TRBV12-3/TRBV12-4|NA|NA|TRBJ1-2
TGTGCCAGCAGTCCTCAGGGCGGCGGCTATGGCTACACCTTC
CASSPQGGGYGYTF
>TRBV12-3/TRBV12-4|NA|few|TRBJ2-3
TGTGCCAGCAGTCAGGTGACAATAAGCACAGATACGCAGTATTTT
CASSQVTISTDTQYF
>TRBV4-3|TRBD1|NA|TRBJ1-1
TGCGCCAGCAGCCAAGATACCCTGACAGGGTATATTGAAGCTTTCTTT
CASSQDTLTGYIEAFF
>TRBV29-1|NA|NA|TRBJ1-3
TGCAGCGTCACTGGTGGAGCCTCTGGAAACACCATATATTTT
CSVTGGASGNTIYF
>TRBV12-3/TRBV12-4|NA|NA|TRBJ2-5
TGTGCCAGCAGTTCGGGGGCATGGGAGACCCAGTACTTC
CASSSGAWETQYF
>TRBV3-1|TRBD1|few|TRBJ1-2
TGTGCCAGCAGCCGAGTCGGGACAGGGGCTGACTATGGCTACACCTTC
CASSRVGTGADYGYTF
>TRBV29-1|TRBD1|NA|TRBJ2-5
TGCAGCGTTGAACAGGGGGTGGAGACCCAGTACTTC
CSVEQGVETQYF
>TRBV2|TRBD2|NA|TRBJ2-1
TGTGCCAGCAGTGAACTAGCGGGAGGTTTTCGCAATGAGCAGTTCTTC
CASSELAGGFRNEQFF